This T cell receptor (beta chain) was identified during a study of shared clonotypes between healthy human individuals. Across the whole study: Used for every donor were three CD4 naive, three CD4 memory, two CD8 naive and one CD8 memory plate.

Overall study findings and caveats: Although depth was large, rarefaction showed that sequencing of the sorted subsets was incomplete.

Recent acute infections and vaccinations were absent in the healthy HIV-negative adult donors. CDR3 length: 15 residues. Germline lookup yields CDR1 KGHSH and CDR2 LQKENI. Trimming took 3 bases from V and 0 from J; bases not matched to a gene: 2. Sorted-subset replicate PCR reactions were performed with roughly 200 ng DNA, corresponding to 25,000 to 35,000 T cell genomes. The assay was immunoSEQ multiplex PCR, and TCRdb's table has in-frame clones only and misses some. The data show some 2.4 million clones, with 93% seen just once and 0.36% held by the top ten. As regards this clone: The antigen is not known. At the DNA level, this CDR3 is encoded by other sequences in the same sample as well.

The sequencing input was naive CD4+ T cells from PBMCs. Subset described: CD45RA+ positively selected. The V gene is TRBV18, the J gene TRBJ2-4; 7 bases line up with TRBD1. The sequence was collected from a man aged 18 to 30 in good health. Some clones in this sample may be carry-over from other donors' samples. The CDR3 here is CASSPGQLAKNIQYF. CDR3 nucleotides: TGTGCCAGCTCACCGGGACAGCTAGCCAAAAACATTCAGTACTTC.